This TCR beta chain originates from a study of T cells in Graves' hyperthyroidism and ophthalmopathy. Hyperthyroidism of Graves' type that showed no ophthalmopathy progression within 18 months was stable. Patients between 18 and 65 years old had hyperthyroidism, newly diagnosed and lasting under 2 months. The diagnostic basis comprised clinical symptoms, serum thyroxine and TRAb, thyroid ultrasound and orbital computed tomography. Fresh 10 ml peripheral blood yielded PBMCs. Amplified TCR beta CDR3 regions derived from RNA transcripts. TCR CDR3 regions were first amplified by RT-PCR with HTBI primers. Each CDR3 protein gets one entry after TCRdb re-called the multiplex PCR reads with MiXCR. The sample contains fewer than 800,000 distinct CDR3 sequences, about 16% of which appear only once. CDR3 length equals 15 residues. Losses at the gene ends were 0 bases for V and 6 bases for J; bases not matched to a gene: 7. CDR1 is SGDLS, CDR2 YYNGEE, per germline.

The sample taken for sequencing was blood. This TCR was sampled from a man aged 18 to 29 with Graves' hyperthyroidism. The chain is built from TRBV9 and TRBJ2-3; 7 bases are shared with TRBD2. The CDR3 reads CASSVDGRVTDTQYF. Here the CDR3 DNA reads TGTGCCAGCAGCGTAGATGGGAGGGTCACCGATACGCAGTATTTT.